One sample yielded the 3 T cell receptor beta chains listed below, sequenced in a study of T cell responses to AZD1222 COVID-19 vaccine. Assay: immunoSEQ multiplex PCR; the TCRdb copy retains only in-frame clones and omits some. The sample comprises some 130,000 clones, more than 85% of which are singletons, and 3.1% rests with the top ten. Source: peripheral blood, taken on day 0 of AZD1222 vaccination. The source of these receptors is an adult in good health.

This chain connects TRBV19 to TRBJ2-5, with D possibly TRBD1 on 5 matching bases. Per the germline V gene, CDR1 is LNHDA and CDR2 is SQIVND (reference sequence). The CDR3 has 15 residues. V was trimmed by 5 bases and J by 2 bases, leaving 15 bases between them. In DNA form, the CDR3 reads TGTGCCAGTAGTTGGGGCCTTAACACTCAAGAGACCCAGTACTTC. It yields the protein CASSWGLNTQETQYF.

The CDR3 loop is CASSGGTNTGELFF. The CDR3 DNA reads TGTGCCAGCTCCGGGGGGACAAACACCGGGGAGCTGTTTTTT. The chain recombines TRBV7-3 with TRBJ2-2; a possible D gene is TRBD2 (7 bases). Per the germline V gene, CDR1 is SGHTA and CDR2 is FQGTGA. Trimming pared 8 bases from V and 2 bases from J, leaving 12 bases between. The length of the CDR3 is 14 residues. The complete variable domain, with remaining parts taken from reference TRBV7-3 and TRBJ2-2, reads GAGVSQTPSNKVTEKGKYVELRCDPISGHTALYWYRQSLGQGPEFLIYFQGTGAADDSGLPNDRFFAVRPEGSVSTLKIQRTERGDSAVYLCASSGGTNTGELFFGEGSRLTVL.

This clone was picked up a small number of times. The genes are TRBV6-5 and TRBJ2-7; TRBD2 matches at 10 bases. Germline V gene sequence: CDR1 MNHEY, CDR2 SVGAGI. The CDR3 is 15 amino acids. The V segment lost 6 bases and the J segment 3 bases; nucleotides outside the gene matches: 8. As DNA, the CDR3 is TGTGCCAGCAGGCCAGCCCTAGCGGGAGTCTACGAGCAGTACTTC. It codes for CASRPALAGVYEQYF.